The text below deals with one T cell receptor (beta chain). Germline CDR1 MNHNS, CDR2 SASEGT. CDR3 size: 14 residues. Trimming cost V 2 bases and J 5 bases, with 12 bases left between them. This table comes from immunoSEQ multiplex PCR, and its TCRdb copy is limited to in-frame clones, with some not included. This table has approximately 440,000 clones, around 88% appearing once. The sample is drawn from a study of blood T cell repertoires in COVID-19. The sequenced material came from peripheral blood. V usage is TRBV6-1 and J usage is TRBJ1-1; possibly TRBD1 for D (6 bases). This sequence originates from a woman in her 50s with COVID-19, enrolled during active disease. CDR3 coding DNA: TGTGCCAGCAGTGAATTACGCACAGGGACTGAAGCTTTCTTT. Translating it yields CASSELRTGTEAFF.